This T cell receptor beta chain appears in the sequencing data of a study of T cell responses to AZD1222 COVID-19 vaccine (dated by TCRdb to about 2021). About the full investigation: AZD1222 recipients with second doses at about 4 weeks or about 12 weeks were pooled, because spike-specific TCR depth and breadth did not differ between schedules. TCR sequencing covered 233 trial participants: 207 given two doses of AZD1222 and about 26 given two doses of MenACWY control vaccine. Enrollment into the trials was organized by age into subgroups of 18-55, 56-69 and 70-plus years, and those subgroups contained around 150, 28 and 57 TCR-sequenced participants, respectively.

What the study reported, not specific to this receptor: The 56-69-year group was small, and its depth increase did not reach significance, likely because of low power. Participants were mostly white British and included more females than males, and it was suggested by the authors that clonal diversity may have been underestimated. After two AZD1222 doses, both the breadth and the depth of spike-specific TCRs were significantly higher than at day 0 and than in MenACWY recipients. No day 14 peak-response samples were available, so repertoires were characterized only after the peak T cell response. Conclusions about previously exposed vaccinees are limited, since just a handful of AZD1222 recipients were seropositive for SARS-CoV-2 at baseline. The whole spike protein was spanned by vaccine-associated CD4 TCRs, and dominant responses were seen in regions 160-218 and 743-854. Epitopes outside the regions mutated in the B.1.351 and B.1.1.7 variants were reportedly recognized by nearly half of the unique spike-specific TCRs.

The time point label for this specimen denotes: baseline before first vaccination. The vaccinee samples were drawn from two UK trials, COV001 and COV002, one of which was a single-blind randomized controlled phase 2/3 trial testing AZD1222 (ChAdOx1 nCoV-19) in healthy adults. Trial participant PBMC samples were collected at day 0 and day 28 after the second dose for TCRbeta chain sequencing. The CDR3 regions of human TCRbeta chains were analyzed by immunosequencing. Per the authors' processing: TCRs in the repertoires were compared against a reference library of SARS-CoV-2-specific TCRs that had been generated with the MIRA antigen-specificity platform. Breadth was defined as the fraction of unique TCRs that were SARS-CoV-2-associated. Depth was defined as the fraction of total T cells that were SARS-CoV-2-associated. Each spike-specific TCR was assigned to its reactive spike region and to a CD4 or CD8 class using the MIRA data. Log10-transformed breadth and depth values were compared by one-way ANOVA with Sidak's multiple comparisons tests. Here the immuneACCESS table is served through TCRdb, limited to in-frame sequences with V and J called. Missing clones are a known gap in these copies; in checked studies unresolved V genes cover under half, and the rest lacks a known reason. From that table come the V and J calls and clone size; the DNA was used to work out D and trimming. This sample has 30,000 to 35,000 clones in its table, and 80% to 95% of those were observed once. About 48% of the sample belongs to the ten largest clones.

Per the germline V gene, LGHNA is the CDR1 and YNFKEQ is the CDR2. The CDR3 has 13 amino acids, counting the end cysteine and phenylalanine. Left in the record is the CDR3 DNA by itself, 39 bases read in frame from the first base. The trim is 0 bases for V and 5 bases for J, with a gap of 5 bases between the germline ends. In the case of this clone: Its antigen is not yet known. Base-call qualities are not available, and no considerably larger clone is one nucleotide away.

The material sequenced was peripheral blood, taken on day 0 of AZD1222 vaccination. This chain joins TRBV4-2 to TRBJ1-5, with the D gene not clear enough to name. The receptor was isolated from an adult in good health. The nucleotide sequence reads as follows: TGTGCCAGCAGCCAAGATCTGCATCAGCCCCAGCATTTT. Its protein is CASSQDLHQPQHF.